A few counts support the clone carrying this TCR beta chain. The target antigen is unknown. Germline CDR1 SGHRS, CDR2 YFSETQ. CDR3 size: 18 residues. J lost 0 bases, V lost 6 bases, and 10 bases had no gene match. This sample was taken from a study of T cells after yellow fever vaccination. Broader study findings: Most primary-vaccination clones reappeared after the booster (approximately 97% CD4, about 87% CD8). Peaking on day 5 versus 15, the secondary response was faster but weaker. Although most clonotypes did not, a small share appeared in both CD4 and CD8 compartments.

Each CDR3 protein gets one entry after TCRdb re-called the 5' RACE reads with MiXCR. The sample consists of hundreds of thousands of distinct CDR3 sequences, around a sixth of them appearing once. The receptor was isolated from a man aged 18 to 30 who received the YFV17D yellow fever vaccine. V gene TRBV5-1 combines with J gene TRBJ2-6; 9 bases are a match to TRBD2. The source was PBMCs, collected before the yellow fever booster vaccination. The CDR3: CASTQWVAGDSGANVLTF. CDR3 in DNA: TGCGCCAGCACCCAGTGGGTAGCGGGAGACTCTGGGGCCAACGTCCTGACTTTC.